This TCR beta chain was sequenced during a study of Graves' ophthalmopathy and Graves' hyperthyroidism. Study-wide background: Upon initial diagnosis and before any treatment, peripheral blood was collected. Study-wide results and caveats: Most thyroid clonotypes with frequency above 0.001 were detected in blood too.

Thyroid ultrasound, orbital computed tomography, TRAb, serum thyroxine and clinical symptoms formed the basis of diagnosis. Isolation of PBMCs was performed using about 9.9 ml of fresh peripheral blood. RNA transcripts were the source from which TCR beta CDR3 regions were amplified. The first-round RT-PCR employed HTBI primers together with the Qiagen OneStep RT-PCR kit. A multiplex PCR was then performed as the second round. MiXCR, run by TCRdb on the multiplex PCR reads, gives a single entry per CDR3 protein. The repertoire holds 200,000 to 250,000 distinct CDR3 sequences, about a fifth seen once, with more than 35% in the top ten. This clonotype was seen a single time. Its antigen is still unknown. With V trimmed by 4 bases and J by 7 bases, 3 bases remained unmatched. CDR1 is MDHEN and CDR2 is SYDVKM in the germline V gene. The CDR3 runs 13 residues.

Source material: peripheral blood. The V and J genes are TRBV28 and TRBJ2-7, with TRBD1 matching over 11 bases. This TCR was sampled from a woman aged 45-65 years with Graves' ophthalmopathy. The CDR3 loop is CASSWTGGGEQYF. The CDR3, as DNA: TGTGCCAGCAGTTGGACAGGGGGCGGTGAGCAGTACTTC.